These T cell receptor beta chains were read from a single sample in a study of graft-versus-host responses after intestinal transplantation. Data came from immunoSEQ multiplex PCR; TCRdb stores just in-frame clones and leaves some out. The profile covers about 13,000 clones, with over 70% appearing a single time and roughly 7.6% taken by the ten largest. The sequenced sample was ileum tissue, obtained 16 days after intestinal transplant. These receptors were obtained from a human patient who received an intestinal transplant, so some T cells may come from the graft donor. Both conserved end residues are part of each CDR3. Each record gives: D gene, V gene, J gene, clone size, CDR3 protein, CDR3 DNA. D genes are given only for firm matches. The size field is filled for only some rows; it gives once, few, many or a size class.

.	TRBV27	TRBJ2-7	few	CASSWGHSYEQYF	TGTGCCAGCAGTTGGGGACACTCCTACGAGCAGTACTTC
TRBD1	TRBV7-9	TRBJ2-5	few	CASSHSPGQGAETQYF	TGTGCCAGCAGCCACTCTCCGGGACAGGGGGCGGAGACCCAGTACTTC
.	TRBV4-2	TRBJ2-1	.	CASSQDDGSSYNEQFF	TGTGCCAGCAGCCAAGACGACGGGAGTTCCTACAATGAGCAGTTCTTC
.	TRBV11-2	TRBJ2-7	.	CASSNLAEQYF	TGTGCCAGCAGTAACCTAGCCGAGCAGTACTTC
.	TRBV5-4	TRBJ2-4	once	CASSSGTNIQYF	TGTGCCAGCAGCTCCGGGACTAACATTCAGTACTTC
.	TRBV5-1	TRBJ2-7	few	CASSLGQGAYEQYF	TGCGCCAGCAGCTTGGGGCAGGGTGCCTACGAGCAGTACTTC
.	TRBV5-1	TRBJ2-7	.	CASSLDPGGSTYEQYF	TGCGCCAGCAGCTTGGACCCCGGGGGTTCCACCTACGAGCAGTACTTC
TRBD2	TRBV4-3	TRBJ2-7	.	CASSPGTSGAYEQYF	TGCGCCAGCAGCCCCGGGACTAGCGGGGCATACGAGCAGTACTTC
TRBD2	TRBV30	TRBJ2-2	.	CAWSVLADTGELFF	TGTGCCTGGAGTGTACTAGCGGACACCGGGGAGCTGTTTTTT
.	TRBV10-3	TRBJ1-1	.	CAISQTGPPGTEAFF	TGTGCCATCAGCCAAACAGGGCCCCCAGGCACTGAAGCTTTCTTT
.	TRBV9	TRBJ1-3	medium-sized	CASSVDDRFHGNTIYF	TGTGCCAGCAGCGTAGATGACAGGTTCCATGGAAACACCATATATTTT
TRBD1	TRBV15	TRBJ2-7	.	CATSRGGTGTYEQYF	TGTGCCACCAGCAGAGGTGGGACAGGGACCTACGAGCAGTACTTC